This paragraph reports one T cell receptor (beta chain). This entry is derived from a study of blood T cell repertoires in COVID-19. Study at large: Samples came from the United States, Italy and Spain, spanning acute and convalescent COVID-19.

As handled by the study authors: Scientists estimated how many nucleated cells there were by amplifying reference gene primers. Here immunoSEQ multiplex PCR was the method, and the copy in TCRdb shows in-frame clones only, minus some. Clone size and V and J calls were adopted from that table, with D and trimming inferred from the DNA. The sample lists tens of thousands of clones; 80% to 85% were seen once. The germline V and J ends were trimmed by 4 bases and 1 base, with 12 bases remaining between them. The CDR3 spans 15 residues. Per the germline V gene, CDR1 is KGHDR and CDR2 is SFDVKD. The sequencing input was peripheral blood. The TCR was taken from a woman aged 60-75 years with acute or convalescent COVID-19. The rearrangement links TRBV24-1 to TRBJ2-5, with a weak D call TRBD1 (6 bases). CDR3 region: CATSDVRDTQETQYF. The CDR3 DNA follows: TGTGCCACCAGTGACGTACGGGACACCCAAGAGACCCAGTACTTC.